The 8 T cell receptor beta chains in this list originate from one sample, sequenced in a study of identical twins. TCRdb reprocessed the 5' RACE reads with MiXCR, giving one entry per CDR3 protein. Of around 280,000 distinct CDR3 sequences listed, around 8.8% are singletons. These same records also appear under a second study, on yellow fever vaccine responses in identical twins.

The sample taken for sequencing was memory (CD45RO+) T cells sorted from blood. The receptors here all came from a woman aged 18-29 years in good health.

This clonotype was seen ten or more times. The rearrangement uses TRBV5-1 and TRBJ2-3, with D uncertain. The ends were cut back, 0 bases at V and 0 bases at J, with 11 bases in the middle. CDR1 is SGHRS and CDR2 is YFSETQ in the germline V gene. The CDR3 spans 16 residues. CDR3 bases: TGCGCCAGCAGCTTGGAGAAGTTATCTAGCACAGATACGCAGTATTTT. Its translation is CASSLEKLSSTDTQYF.

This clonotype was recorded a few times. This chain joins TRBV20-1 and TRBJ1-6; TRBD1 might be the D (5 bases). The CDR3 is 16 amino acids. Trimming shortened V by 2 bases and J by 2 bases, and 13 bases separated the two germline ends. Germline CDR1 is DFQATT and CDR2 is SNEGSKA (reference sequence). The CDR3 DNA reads TGCAGTGCTAGACCTAGGGTGGGGGCCTATAATTCACCCCTCCACTTT. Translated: CSARPRVGAYNSPLHF.

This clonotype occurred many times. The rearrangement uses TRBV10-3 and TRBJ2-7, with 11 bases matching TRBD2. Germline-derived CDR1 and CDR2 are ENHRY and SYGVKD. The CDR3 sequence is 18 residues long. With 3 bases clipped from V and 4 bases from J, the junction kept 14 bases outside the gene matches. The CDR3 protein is CAISDLGRSGRELYEQYF. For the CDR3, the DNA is TGTGCCATCAGTGATCTCGGCCGTAGCGGGAGGGAATTATACGAGCAGTACTTC.

CDR3 residues: CASSKTGTNEKLFF. DNA of the CDR3: TGCGCCAGCAGCAAAACAGGAACGAATGAAAAACTGTTTTTT. The chain links TRBV5-1 to TRBJ1-4; tentative D call: TRBD1 (5 bases). Germline values: CDR1 SGHRS, CDR2 YFSETQ. Trimming took 4 bases from V and 5 from J, leaving 12 bases between them. The CDR3 runs to 14 residues. Using reference TRBV5-1 and TRBJ1-4 for the parts outside the CDR3, the full variable domain is KAGVTQTPRYLIKTRGQQVTLSCSPISGHRSVSWYQQTPGQGLQFLFEYFSETQRNKGNFPGRFSGRQFSNSRSEMNVSTLELGDSALYLCASSKTGTNEKLFFGSGTQLSVL.

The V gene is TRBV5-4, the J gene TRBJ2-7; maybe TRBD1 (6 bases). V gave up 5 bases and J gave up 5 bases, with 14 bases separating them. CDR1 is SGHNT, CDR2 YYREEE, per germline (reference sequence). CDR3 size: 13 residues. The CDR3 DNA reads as TGTGCCAGCAGGGCAGGGACATTCAACGAGCAGTACTTC. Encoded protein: CASRAGTFNEQYF.

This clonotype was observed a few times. The CDR3 sequence is CASSFLNTEAFF. DNA of the CDR3: TGTGCCAGCAGTTTCCTGAACACTGAAGCTTTCTTT. The genes are TRBV27 and TRBJ1-1; no definite D call. The ends were cut back, 3 bases at V and 0 bases at J, with 2 bases in the middle. The CDR3 spans 12 residues. The germline V gene encodes CDR1 MNHEY and CDR2 SMNVEV (reference sequence).

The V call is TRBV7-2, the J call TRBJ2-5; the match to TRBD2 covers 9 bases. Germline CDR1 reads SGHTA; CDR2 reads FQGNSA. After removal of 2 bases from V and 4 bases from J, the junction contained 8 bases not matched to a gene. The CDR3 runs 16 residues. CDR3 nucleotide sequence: TGTGCCAGCAGCTTACTCTCGCGGGGGGGCCCAGAGACCCAGTACTTC. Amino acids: CASSLLSRGGPETQYF.

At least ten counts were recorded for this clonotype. CDR3 amino acids: CASSPVGEGYNEQFF. The CDR3 DNA is TGTGCCAGCAGCCCCGTGGGCGAAGGTTACAATGAGCAGTTCTTC. The chain uses TRBV5-6 and TRBJ2-1; no firm D call. Germline V gene lookup returns CDR1 SGHDT and CDR2 YYEEEE. There are 15 residues in the CDR3. Between the trimmed V and J ends, which lost 4 bases and 4 bases, there was a span of 15 bases. Filled out from reference TRBV5-6 and TRBJ2-1, the complete variable domain reads DAGVTQSPTHLIKTRGQQVTLRCSPKSGHDTVSWYQQALGQGPQFIFQYYEEEERQRGNFPDRFSGHQFPNYSSELNVNALLLGDSALYLCASSPVGEGYNEQFFGPGTRLTVL.